Listed below are T cell receptor beta chains from one sample, sequenced in a study of T cells in Graves' hyperthyroidism and ophthalmopathy. TCRdb re-derived calls from the multiplex PCR reads in MiXCR, one entry per CDR3 protein. The sample lists 75,000 to 100,000 distinct CDR3 sequences; 51% were seen once. Sequencing input: blood. Receptors were obtained from a woman between 35 and 50 years old with Graves' hyperthyroidism. Both conserved end residues are trimmed from each CDR3. Fields, in order: V gene, J gene, CDR3 protein.

v_gene: TRBV20-1; j_gene: TRBJ1-5; CDR3aa: SASGVSQETQH
v_gene: TRBV7-8; j_gene: TRBJ1-1; CDR3aa: ASSLSGRAF
v_gene: TRBV20-1; j_gene: TRBJ2-2; CDR3aa: SARLGTGELF
v_gene: TRBV30; j_gene: TRBJ1-4; CDR3aa: SWTPRAANEKLF
v_gene: TRBV9; j_gene: TRBJ1-4; CDR3aa: ASSATGTGAELF
v_gene: TRBV5-1; j_gene: TRBJ2-7; CDR3aa: ASSSDRIYEQY
v_gene: TRBV6-6; j_gene: TRBJ1-2; CDR3aa: ASSYSRGTYGYT
v_gene: TRBV10-2; j_gene: TRBJ1-2; CDR3aa: ASSEFGQGPRGYT
v_gene: TRBV2; j_gene: TRBJ2-2; CDR3aa: ASMWTQNTGELF
v_gene: TRBV7-8; j_gene: TRBJ1-6; CDR3aa: ASSLEFPRVLYNSPLH
v_gene: TRBV14; j_gene: TRBJ1-1; CDR3aa: ASSHKFRGVDTEAF
v_gene: TRBV9; j_gene: TRBJ1-3; CDR3aa: ASSPAPGRDSGNTIY
v_gene: TRBV7-2; j_gene: TRBJ2-2; CDR3aa: ASSFGGKGELF
v_gene: TRBV28; j_gene: TRBJ1-2; CDR3aa: ASHGEGGGCT
v_gene: TRBV2; j_gene: TRBJ2-7; CDR3aa: ASSPGVTGRYEQY
v_gene: TRBV11-2; j_gene: TRBJ2-7; CDR3aa: ASSLLAGVREQY
v_gene: TRBV20-1; j_gene: -; CDR3aa: SAPGPVSNQPQY
v_gene: TRBV5-1; j_gene: TRBJ2-1; CDR3aa: ASRPDSSYNEQF
v_gene: TRBV7-8; j_gene: TRBJ1-2; CDR3aa: ASSQERQHYGYT
v_gene: TRBV20-1; j_gene: TRBJ2-5; CDR3aa: SASGTGETQY
v_gene: TRBV30; j_gene: TRBJ2-2; CDR3aa: AWTPLGPNTGELF
v_gene: TRBV9; j_gene: TRBJ2-5; CDR3aa: ASNKDQGY
v_gene: TRBV2; j_gene: TRBJ2-2; CDR3aa: ASSELAGAFVGELF
v_gene: TRBV5-8; j_gene: TRBJ1-5; CDR3aa: ASSFMGQPQH
v_gene: TRBV9; j_gene: TRBJ2-5; CDR3aa: ASSLRSGGETQY
v_gene: TRBV14; j_gene: TRBJ1-3; CDR3aa: ASSPEGNYGLNTIY
v_gene: TRBV6-5; j_gene: TRBJ1-5; CDR3aa: AIDPRGTNQPQH
v_gene: TRBV20-1; j_gene: TRBJ2-5; CDR3aa: SARGGWETQY
v_gene: TRBV29-1; j_gene: TRBJ1-2; CDR3aa: SVNQGVNGYT
v_gene: TRBV20-1; j_gene: TRBJ2-3; CDR3aa: SARGLAGAGDTQY
v_gene: TRBV20-1; j_gene: TRBJ1-1; CDR3aa: SAPTLPGRYTEAF
v_gene: TRBV7-9; j_gene: TRBJ1-2; CDR3aa: ASSLLDRGIV
v_gene: TRBV20-1; j_gene: TRBJ2-7; CDR3aa: SARPWGQSSYEQY
v_gene: TRBV15; j_gene: TRBJ1-1; CDR3aa: ATSRPDRGYGSTEAF
v_gene: TRBV5-5; j_gene: TRBJ1-1; CDR3aa: ASSLRGGWQNTEAF